These 11 T cell receptor beta chains were all obtained from the same sample, sequenced in a study of blood T cell repertoires in COVID-19. Data came from immunoSEQ multiplex PCR; TCRdb stores just in-frame clones and leaves some out. Of under 45,000 clones in the sample, roughly 81% were seen once. Sequenced material: peripheral blood. These receptors came from a woman between 65 and 79 years old with acute or convalescent COVID-19.

J is TRBJ2-2 and V is TRBV12-3 or TRBV12-4, with 8 positions matching TRBD1. V was clipped by 6 bases and J by 7 bases; unmatched bases: 4. This CDR3 comprises 13 residues. CDR3 protein: CASRTGVIGELFF. The DNA of the CDR3 is TGTGCCAGCAGGACAGGGGTCATCGGGGAGCTGTTTTTT.

This clone was seen more than once but under ten times. V and J are TRBV7-3 and TRBJ1-6, with D tentatively TRBD1 (5 bases). Trimming left V 5 bases short and J 14 bases short, with 16 bases between. This CDR3 region has 13 residues. Germline loops: CDR1 SGHTA, CDR2 FQGTGA. The CDR3: CASSASRGSALHF. Written as DNA, the CDR3 is TGTGCCAGCAGCGCCTCAAGGGGATCGGCCCTCCACTTT.

The rearrangement joins TRBV5-4 to TRBJ2-3, with TRBD2 matching over 7 bases. CDR3 length: 15 amino acids. J gave up 2 bases and V 4 bases, and 7 bases lay outside the gene matches. Germline V CDR1 and CDR2: SGHNT, YYREEE (reference sequence). The CDR3 bases are TGTGCCAGCAGCCAGGGCGGGACTACCACAGATACGCAGTATTTT. Its protein is CASSQGGTTTDTQYF.

This clone showed up just a few times. The DNA of the CDR3 is TGTGCCAGCAGCTCACAGGGGCATAGCAATCAGCCCCAGCATTTT. It translates to CASSSQGHSNQPQHF. This rearrangement joins TRBV11-2 to TRBJ1-5, with 7 bases aligning to TRBD1. J was trimmed by 0 bases and V by 4 bases; bases with no gene match: 3. The CDR3 is 15 amino acids. CDR1 SGHAT and CDR2 FQNNGV come from the germline V gene.

The rearrangement links TRBV19 to TRBJ1-5; TRBD1 matches 10 bases. CDR1 is LNHDA and CDR2 is SQIVND in the germline V gene (reference sequence). Trimming at V came to 11 bases and at J to 2 bases, leaving 3 bases not matched to a gene. The CDR3 loop spans 13 amino acids. The CDR3 DNA is TGTGCCTCCGGGACAGGGGGCAATCAGCCCCAGCATTTT. This translates into CASGTGGNQPQHF. The full variable domain, in which reference TRBV19 and TRBJ1-5 provide the parts outside the CDR3, is DGGITQSPKYLFRKEGQNVTLSCEQNLNHDAMYWYRQDPGQGLRLIYYSQIVNDFQKGDIAEGYSVSREKKESFPLTVTSAQKNPTAFYLCASGTGGNQPQHFGDGTRLSIL.

This sequence joins TRBV4-2 and TRBJ2-7, with TRBD2 identical over 12 bases. In germline, CDR1 is LGHNA, CDR2 YNFKEQ. Trimming removed 8 bases from V and 9 bases from J; junction bases left unmatched: 8. This CDR3 is built from 13 residues. DNA of the CDR3: TGTGCCAGCGCCTTACTAGCGGGAGGCTGGCAGTACTTC. Amino acids: CASALLAGGWQYF.

This rearrangement joins TRBV4-2 to TRBJ2-4, with D possibly TRBD2 on 6 matching bases. The length of the CDR3 is 17 residues. The V end was cut by 0 bases, the J end by 7 bases, with 19 bases between. Germline V gives CDR1 LGHNA, CDR2 YNFKEQ. The chain's CDR3 is CASSQDYGWGDGNIQYF. DNA for the CDR3: TGTGCCAGCAGCCAAGATTATGGATGGGGGGATGGGAACATTCAGTACTTC.

This sequence joins TRBV6-5 and TRBJ1-2; 7 nucleotides line up with TRBD1. V was clipped by 5 bases and J by 8 bases; unmatched bases: 11. The CDR3 runs 14 residues. Looked up from germline, CDR1 is MNHEY and CDR2 is SVGAGI. DNA of the CDR3: TGTGCCAGCAGTCCTGATCGGGACAGCATCGGCTACACCTTC. Its translation is CASSPDRDSIGYTF.

The chain employs TRBV18 and TRBJ1-1, with 8 bases lining up with TRBD1. The length of the CDR3 is 14 residues. Germline-derived CDR1 and CDR2 are KGHSH and LQKENI. J lost 6 bases, V lost 3 bases, and 6 bases had no gene match. This CDR3 reads CASSPGQGSSEAFF. The DNA for the CDR3 is TGTGCCAGCTCACCCGGACAGGGATCCTCTGAAGCTTTCTTT.

The chain employs TRBV7-2 and TRBJ1-3; D gene ambiguous. This CDR3 has 14 amino acids. V dropped 1 base and J dropped 2 bases, with 6 bases sitting between them. The germline V gene has CDR1 SGHTA and CDR2 FQGNSA. DNA of the CDR3: TGTGCCAGCAGCTTAGGAGGCACTGGAAACACCATATATTTT. Its translation: CASSLGGTGNTIYF. The full variable domain, completed using reference TRBV7-2 and TRBJ1-3, is GAGVSQSPSNKVTEKGKDVELRCDPISGHTALYWYRQSLGQGLEFLIYFQGNSAPDKSGLPSDRFSAERTGGSVSTLTIQRTQQEDSAVYLCASSLGGTGNTIYFGEGSWLTVV.

This clone was detected only a few times. The J gene is TRBJ1-2, the V gene TRBV11-2; possible D gene TRBD1, 6 bases. V lost 3 bases, J lost 7 bases, and 12 bases lay in between. This CDR3 region has 13 residues. CDR1 is SGHAT, CDR2 FQNNGV, per germline. The CDR3 spells CASSLNQQGGYTF. DNA of the CDR3: TGTGCCAGCAGCTTGAACCAACAGGGTGGCTACACCTTC.